These T cell receptor beta chains were read from a single sample in a study of response to subunit inactivated influenza vaccine. Each CDR3 protein gets one entry after TCRdb re-called the RT-PCR reads with MiXCR. The sample yields around 570,000 distinct CDR3 sequences, approximately 7.6% seen once. The sample in question was PBMCs from blood, obtained about 24 months after vaccination. The receptor set was obtained from a man aged 50-75 years who received an inactivated influenza vaccine. CDR3s include the opening cysteine and the closing phenylalanine or tryptophan. The D gene is left open where the match is weak. Expanded clones get a size class; other rows say once, few or many, or leave the size out.

j_call	clone_size	d_call	v_call	cdr3_nt	cdr3_aa
TRBJ2-1	many	TRBD2	TRBV20-1	TGCAGTGCTAGATTTAGCGGGGTTTACAATGAGCAGTTCTTC	CSARFSGVYNEQFF
TRBJ1-6	few	NA	TRBV4-3	TGCGCCAGCAGCCAAGGCAGGGAGGGAGGGTCACCCCTCCACTTT	CASSQGREGGSPLHF
TRBJ2-7	NA	NA	TRBV20-1	TGCAGTGCTGAGAGGCCGGGCGGTTCCTACGAGCAGTACTTC	CSAERPGGSYEQYF
TRBJ1-1	NA	TRBD1	TRBV19	TGTGCCAGTAGCCCTGGGGGACAGGGGACTATGAACACTGAAGCTTTCTTT	CASSPGGQGTMNTEAFF
TRBJ2-1	few	NA	TRBV29-1	TGCAGCGTGGGACACTCCAATGAGCAGTTCTTC	CSVGHSNEQFF
TRBJ2-1	few	NA	TRBV15	TGTGCCACCAGCTCGAAACCGTGGAATGAGCAGTTCTTC	CATSSKPWNEQFF
TRBJ2-1	few	NA	TRBV10-3	TGTGCCATCAGGACGGTCCTACACTATGAGCAGTTCTTC	CAIRTVLHYEQFF
TRBJ2-7	few	TRBD1	TRBV12-3/TRBV12-4	TGTGCCAGCAGAGCGACCGGGACAGGGGGGCCCTACGAGCAGTACTTC	CASRATGTGGPYEQYF
TRBJ2-1	NA	NA	TRBV11-1	TGTGCCAGCAGCCATTCAGGGGTCTCCTACAATGAGCAGTTCTTC	CASSHSGVSYNEQFF
TRBJ1-2	NA	NA	TRBV2	TGTGCCAGCAGTGAACCAGGGCAGGCCAACTATGGCTACACCTTC	CASSEPGQANYGYTF
TRBJ2-1	NA	TRBD2	TRBV24-1	TGTGCCACCACCCCGAGGGAGGGCCCCTATGAGCAGTTCTTC	CATTPREGPYEQFF
TRBJ1-1	many	NA	TRBV5-5	TGTGCCAGCAGGCTGGGTCGAGGTCTGAACACTGAAGCTTTCTTT	CASRLGRGLNTEAFF
TRBJ2-5	few	TRBD1	TRBV20-1	TGCAGTGCTGACAGGGTGGTAGAGACCCAGTACTTC	CSADRVVETQYF
TRBJ2-7	NA	TRBD1	TRBV7-8	TGTGCCAGCAGCTTAGCTGGGGACAGGGTGTACGAGCAGTACTTC	CASSLAGDRVYEQYF
TRBJ2-5	few	TRBD1	TRBV7-9	TGTGCCAGCAGCGCCGGGACAGTGGAGACCCAGTACTTC	CASSAGTVETQYF
TRBJ2-7	many	NA	TRBV20-1	TGCAGTGCTAATGGCGGGGGCGACACCTACGAGCAGTACTTC	CSANGGGDTYEQYF
TRBJ2-7	NA	NA	TRBV27	TGTGCCAGCAGTTTACTGTCAGAAGTATTCAGAAACGAGCAGTACTTC	CASSLLSEVFRNEQYF
TRBJ1-5	many	NA	TRBV5-8	TGTGCCAGCGGACAGAGCAATCAGCCCCAGCATTTT	CASGQSNQPQHF